The sequence of this TCR beta chain was determined in a study of beta chain features in type 1 diabetes. Whole-study results and caveats: Moderate but significant shortening of TCRB CDR3s was recorded in all four CD4+ subsets from Type 1 diabetes patients.

Notes on this clone: Its antigen is still unknown.

The investigators reverse transcribed all of the isolated RNA, so they sequenced expressed TCRB transcripts. The method was immunoSEQ multiplex PCR; TCRdb's version includes in-frame clones alone and lacks a portion of them. Found here are 250,000 to 300,000 clones, roughly 25% of them singletons; the top ten hold about 0.012%. V was pared by 3 bases and J by 14 bases, with 6 bases of the junction left unmatched. The CDR3 runs to 11 residues. Germline CDR1 DFQATT, CDR2 SNEGSKA (reference sequence). Sequences were obtained from naive CD4+ T cells from blood. This TCR derives from a woman in her 30s with type 1 diabetes. The V gene is TRBV20-1, the J gene TRBJ1-2; 10 bases fit TRBD1. The CDR3 DNA reads TGCAGTGCTAGCACCGGGACAGGGGATACCTTC. Its translation is CSASTGTGDTF.